One sample yielded the 31 T cell receptor beta chains listed below, sequenced in a study of blood T cell repertoires in COVID-19. Assay used: immunoSEQ multiplex PCR; TCRdb lists only in-frame clones, some missing. Here the sample spans tens of thousands of clones, roughly 83% being singletons. The specimen was peripheral blood. The receptors originated from an elderly man with active or convalescent COVID-19.

In its sample, this clone was seen once. This chain links TRBV2 with TRBJ1-1; D gene uncertain. Per the germline V gene, CDR1 is SNHLY and CDR2 is FYNNEI. The V end was cut by 6 bases, the J end by 4 bases, with 15 bases between. The CDR3 loop spans 14 amino acids. This chain's CDR3 is CASSFGGGGTEAFF. The CDR3, as DNA: TGTGCCAGCAGCTTTGGTGGAGGTGGCACTGAAGCTTTCTTT.

J is TRBJ1-5 and V is TRBV5-1; 7 bases are shared with TRBD1. V trimming: 4 bases; J trimming: 5 bases; junction bases outside the gene matches: 6. This CDR3 is 14 amino acids long. Looked up from germline, CDR1 is SGHRS and CDR2 is YFSETQ. In DNA form, the CDR3 reads TGCGCCAGCAGCCCGGGACAGCCGGATCAGCCCCAGCATTTT. Amino acid sequence: CASSPGQPDQPQHF.

V usage is TRBV7-2 and J usage is TRBJ1-2; D ambiguous. Trimming pared 0 bases from V and 5 bases from J, leaving 10 bases between. Germline assignment: CDR1 SGHTA and CDR2 FQGNSA. This CDR3 contains 14 residues. CDR3 nucleotide sequence: TGTGCCAGCAGCTTAGCCACAGCTATGTATGGCTACACCTTC. It translates to CASSLATAMYGYTF.

Concerning this clone: The junction does not match germline at one end; this may be a read error. The chain recombines TRBV28 with TRBJ1-1, with TRBD1 as a possible D gene (6 bases). The CDR3 spans 16 residues. Germline values: CDR1 MDHEN, CDR2 SYDVKM. Here the CDR3 reads CLSATPGQPMNTEAFF. The CDR3 DNA reads as TGCCTCTCAGCTACCCCGGGACAACCTATGAACACTGAAGCTTTCTTT.

The rearrangement joins TRBV7-2 to TRBJ1-1, with TRBD1 identical over 10 bases. The V gene's germline CDR1 is SGHTA and CDR2 FQGNSA. The length of the CDR3 is 15 residues. Trimming cost V 3 bases and J 5 bases; bases outside gene matches: 6. The CDR3 sequence is CASSFPTGGKTEAFF. In DNA form, the CDR3 reads TGTGCCAGCAGCTTTCCGACAGGGGGCAAAACTGAAGCTTTCTTT.

V usage is TRBV5-1 and J usage is TRBJ1-2; D not certain. V was pared by 0 bases and J by 5 bases, with 5 bases between. The CDR3 has 12 residues. Germline CDR1 SGHRS, CDR2 YFSETQ. CDR3 amino acids: CASSLAGYGYTF. CDR3 DNA: TGCGCCAGCAGCTTGGCCGGGTATGGCTACACCTTC.

This clone was seen once. The chain couples TRBV6-6 to TRBJ1-1, with 11 bases identical to TRBD1. This CDR3 is 14 amino acids long. Germline lookup yields CDR1 MNHNY and CDR2 SVGAGI (reference sequence). V gave up 6 bases and J gave up 4 bases; unmatched junction bases: 4. The CDR3, as DNA: TGTGCCAGCAGCAGGGACAGGGGGGGCACTGAAGCTTTCTTT. It is translated as CASSRDRGGTEAFF.

This chain uses TRBV14 with TRBJ2-7, with 7 positions matching TRBD1. With V trimmed by 1 base and J by 1 base, 4 bases remained unmatched. The CDR3 is made up of 15 amino acids. Germline values: CDR1 SGHDN, CDR2 FVKESK. CDR3 bases: TGTGCCAGCAGCCAAGGACAGGGAATTTCCTACGAGCAGTACTTC. Translated, it gives CASSQGQGISYEQYF.

As concerns this clone: The same CDR3 can be traced to other DNA sequences in this sample. This chain joins TRBV14 and TRBJ1-4, with TRBD1 matching 10 bases. CDR3 length: 15 residues. J was trimmed by 8 bases and V by 0 bases; bases with no gene match: 3. Germline V lookup: CDR1 SGHDN, CDR2 FVKESK. The CDR3 region is CASSQEGQGSEKLFF. The CDR3 DNA is TGTGCCAGCAGCCAAGAGGGACAGGGGAGCGAAAAACTGTTTTTT.

This chain uses TRBV6-5 with TRBJ1-6; 7 bases are shared with TRBD1. The CDR3 totals 14 residues. Losses at the gene ends were 6 bases for V and 9 bases for J; bases not matched to a gene: 8. Germline V gene data show CDR1 as MNHEY and CDR2 as SVGAGI. The CDR3 here is CASSRNRDSSPLHF. In DNA form, the CDR3 reads TGTGCCAGCAGCCGGAACAGGGACAGTTCACCCCTCCACTTT.

J is TRBJ1-5 and V is TRBV12-1. TRBV12-1 is termed a pseudogene. The CDR3 consists of 14 residues. The CDR3 bases are TGTGCCAGCAGCTTTGGCGGCGGAGATCAGCCCCAGCATTTT. Protein product: CASSFGGGDQPQHF.

This clone was detected once. This chain links TRBV6-5 with TRBJ2-2, with 10 bases aligning to TRBD1. V lost 8 bases, J lost 5 bases, and 8 bases stayed unmatched. The germline V gene encodes CDR1 MNHEY and CDR2 SVGAGI. CDR3 length equals 15 residues. In DNA form, the CDR3 reads TGTGCCAGCGGGGACAGGGGAAGAGAAACCGGGGAGCTGTTTTTT. Translating it yields CASGDRGRETGELFF.

This chain links TRBV5-1 with TRBJ2-1, with D tentatively TRBD1 (5 bases). CDR1 is SGHRS, CDR2 YFSETQ, per germline. This CDR3 comprises 13 residues. The germline V and J ends were trimmed by 3 bases and 9 bases, with 13 bases remaining between them. The chain's CDR3 is CASSSEGVGEQFF. CDR3 nucleotides: TGCGCCAGCAGCTCCGAAGGGGTGGGTGAGCAGTTCTTC.

Details on this clone: At one end the junction does not follow the germline gene, possibly because of a read error. The chain joins TRBV12-3 or TRBV12-4 to TRBJ2-3, with D possibly being TRBD1 (6 bases). CDR3 length: 13 residues. This chain's CDR3 is CASSPITGKIGDF. CDR3 in DNA: TGTGCCAGCAGCCCGATCACAGGGAAAATTGGGGATTTT.

In its sample, this clone was seen once. The chain's CDR3 is CASSLPGQGHTEAFF. The CDR3 region has the DNA TGTGCCAGCAGTTTGCCGGGACAGGGACACACTGAAGCTTTCTTT. V gene TRBV5-4 combines with J gene TRBJ1-1, with 9 bases identical to TRBD1. Looked up from germline, CDR1 is SGHNT and CDR2 is YYREEE (reference sequence). The CDR3 has 15 residues. The V gene end was trimmed by 5 bases and the J gene end by 3 bases; junction bases not matched to a gene: 8.

The V and J genes are TRBV7-9 and TRBJ1-1; D gene unclear. This CDR3 comprises 14 residues. Germline V gene lookup returns CDR1 SEHNR and CDR2 FQNEAQ (reference sequence). V lost 1 base and J 1 base, leaving 7 bases between the germline ends. The CDR3 DNA follows: TGTGCCAGCAGCTTAGAGGCAGGGAACACTGAAGCTTTCTTT. This gives the protein CASSLEAGNTEAFF.

This clone was observed at least ten times. The chain joins TRBV18 to TRBJ2-7; 8 nucleotides line up with TRBD1. CDR3 length: 12 residues. Per germline, CDR1 KGHSH and CDR2 LQKENI. J was trimmed by 5 bases and V by 6 bases; bases with no gene match: 3. CDR3 bases: TGTGCCAGCTCGCCGACAGGGGACGAGCAGTACTTC. Encoded protein: CASSPTGDEQYF.

The rearrangement joins TRBV19 to TRBJ1-2; 8 bases match TRBD1. Germline CDR1 and CDR2: LNHDA and SQIVND (reference sequence). The CDR3 covers 16 residues. V lost 4 bases to trimming and J lost 4 bases; unmatched junction nucleotides: 11. CDR3 nucleotides: TGTGCCAGTAGTAGAGCGGACAGGGCGGGGATCTATGGCTACACCTTC. It yields the protein CASSRADRAGIYGYTF.

V is TRBV7-8 and J is TRBJ2-2; TRBD1 matches 8 bases. The V gene end was trimmed by 5 bases and the J gene end by 7 bases; junction bases not matched to a gene: 6. The CDR3 loop spans 14 amino acids. Germline V lookup: CDR1 SGHVS, CDR2 FQNEAQ. The CDR3 DNA sequence: TGTGCCAGCAGCCAGCAGGGGGCAGGCGGGGAGCTGTTTTTT. Amino acids: CASSQQGAGGELFF. Using reference TRBV7-8 and TRBJ2-2 for the parts outside the CDR3, the full variable domain is GAGVSQSPRYKVAKRGQDVALRCDPISGHVSLFWYQQALGQGPEFLTYFQNEAQLDKSGLPSDRFFAERPEGSVSTLKIQRTQQEDSAVYLCASSQQGAGGELFFGEGSRLTVL.

V usage is TRBV7-9 and J usage is TRBJ2-3; possibly TRBD2 for D (5 bases). The CDR3 contains 13 residues. V dropped 5 bases and J dropped 2 bases, with 8 bases sitting between them. From germline, CDR1 is SEHNR and CDR2 FQNEAQ (reference sequence). The CDR3 region is CASSPDSTDTQYF. The CDR3 DNA is TGTGCCAGCAGCCCGGACTCCACAGATACGCAGTATTTT.

This chain links TRBV6-2 or TRBV6-3 with TRBJ1-4; 9 bases fit TRBD1. The V and J ends lost 6 bases and 7 bases, in that order; junction bases with no gene match: 9. Looked up from germline, CDR1 is MNHEY and CDR2 is SVGEGT. This CDR3 has 15 amino acids. CDR3 coding DNA: TGTGCCAGCAGCCCCACCGGGACAGGGACTGAAAAACTGTTTTTT. It encodes CASSPTGTGTEKLFF.

The genes are TRBV7-2 and TRBJ1-6, with D perhaps TRBD1 (6 bases). CDR3 size: 15 residues. Trimming removed 2 bases at V and 10 bases at J, with 15 bases between. Germline V lookup: CDR1 SGHTA, CDR2 FQGNSA. CDR3 loop: CASSLKLGGQSPLHF. For the CDR3, the DNA is TGTGCCAGCAGCTTAAAGTTGGGGGGGCAGTCACCCCTCCACTTT.

Concerning this clone itself: An end of the junction does not agree with germline; a read error may underlie this. The chain is built from TRBV5-1 and TRBJ2-3, with 8 bases fitting TRBD1. The CDR3 totals 15 residues. CDR1 is SGHRS, CDR2 YFSETQ, per germline. The CDR3 protein is CASGLGQGSTDTQYF. In DNA, the CDR3 is TGCGCCAGCGGCTTAGGACAGGGAAGCACAGATACGCAGTATTTT.

The J gene is TRBJ1-1, the V gene TRBV10-3; 7 bases map to TRBD1. The germline V gene encodes CDR1 ENHRY and CDR2 SYGVKD. V shed 2 bases, J shed 10 bases, and the junction held 4 bases outside the gene matches. The CDR3 sequence is 12 residues long. Here the CDR3 reads CAISEDRVRAFF. Here the CDR3 DNA reads TGTGCCATCAGTGAGGACAGGGTAAGAGCTTTCTTT.

V gene TRBV6-6 combines with J gene TRBJ1-4, with a tentative D call TRBD1 (6 bases). The germline gives CDR1 MNHNY, CDR2 SVGAGI (reference sequence). V lost 2 bases and J lost 1, with 11 bases in between. The CDR3 loop spans 16 amino acids. In DNA, the CDR3 is TGTGCCAGCAGTTACGGGCGCAGGGGAACTAATGAAAAACTGTTTTTT. Protein sequence: CASSYGRRGTNEKLFF.

This clone was detected only a few times. This chain links TRBV3-1 (or the pseudogene TRBV3-2) with TRBJ2-1; TRBD2 aligns across 8 bases. The CDR3 consists of 15 residues. V shed 6 bases and J 4 bases; nucleotides not matched to a gene: 8. CDR1 and CDR2 from the germline V gene are LGHDT and YNNKEL (reference sequence). CDR3 residues: CASSASGGGYNEQFF. The CDR3 nucleotides are TGTGCCAGCAGTGCAAGCGGGGGAGGTTACAATGAGCAGTTCTTC.

In this sample, this clone turned up a few times. The chain carries TRBV11-2 and TRBJ2-1; D is unresolved. CDR3 length equals 16 residues. V lost 2 bases and J 4 bases, leaving 15 bases between the germline ends. Germline V gene lookup returns CDR1 SGHAT and CDR2 FQNNGV. The CDR3, as DNA: TGTGCCAGCAGCTTACCTAGTTCATTTGAGTACAATGAGCAGTTCTTC. Protein sequence: CASSLPSSFEYNEQFF.

The V and J genes are TRBV6-5 and TRBJ1-1; 8 nucleotides line up with TRBD1. The V gene end was trimmed by 4 bases and the J gene end by 6 bases; junction bases not matched to a gene: 7. Germline V lookup: CDR1 MNHEY, CDR2 SVGAGI. The CDR3 totals 14 residues. CDR3 sequence: CASSSNGQGSEAFF. The CDR3 nucleotides are TGTGCCAGCAGTTCCAACGGACAGGGATCTGAAGCTTTCTTT.

The chain couples TRBV7-9 to TRBJ2-5, with D perhaps TRBD2 (5 bases). The CDR3 is 15 residues long. V was cut by 1 base and J by 2 bases, with 11 bases left in between. The germline CDR1 and CDR2 sequences are SEHNR and FQNEAQ (reference sequence). The CDR3 region is CASSLGLARQETQYF. CDR3 sequence (DNA): TGTGCCAGCAGCTTAGGGCTAGCCCGACAAGAGACCCAGTACTTC.

The rearrangement uses TRBV28 and TRBJ1-5, with 8 bases aligning to TRBD1. Losses at the gene ends were 6 bases for V and 9 bases for J; bases not matched to a gene: 4. The germline gives CDR1 MDHEN, CDR2 SYDVKM. The CDR3 is made up of 12 amino acids. CDR3 loop: CASSRTGRPQHF. The DNA for the CDR3 is TGTGCCAGCAGCCGGACAGGGCGGCCCCAGCATTTT.

The chain carries TRBV4-2 and TRBJ2-1; D possibly corresponds to TRBD1 (6 bases). Trimming pared 1 base from V and 8 bases from J, leaving 12 bases between. CDR3 length: 14 residues. CDR1 is LGHNA and CDR2 is YNFKEQ in the germline V gene. The CDR3, as DNA: TGTGCCAGCAGCCAAGGAAGGACAGCTGATGAGCAGTTCTTC. This translates into CASSQGRTADEQFF.